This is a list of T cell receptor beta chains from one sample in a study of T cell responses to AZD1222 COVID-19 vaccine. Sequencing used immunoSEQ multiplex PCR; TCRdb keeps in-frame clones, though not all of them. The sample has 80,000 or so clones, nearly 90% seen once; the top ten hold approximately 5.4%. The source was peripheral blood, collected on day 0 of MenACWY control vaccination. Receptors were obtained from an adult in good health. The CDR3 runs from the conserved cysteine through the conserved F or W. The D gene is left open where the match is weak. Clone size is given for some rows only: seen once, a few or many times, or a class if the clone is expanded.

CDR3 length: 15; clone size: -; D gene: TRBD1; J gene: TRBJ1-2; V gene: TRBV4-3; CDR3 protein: CASSQDVQGNYGYTF; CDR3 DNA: TGCGCCAGCAGCCAAGACGTACAGGGGAACTATGGCTACACCTTC
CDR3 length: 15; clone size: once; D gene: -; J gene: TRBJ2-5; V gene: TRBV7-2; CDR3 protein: CASSLAQTTSGTQYF; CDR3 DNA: TGTGCCAGCAGCTTAGCGCAAACTACCTCGGGGACCCAGTACTTC
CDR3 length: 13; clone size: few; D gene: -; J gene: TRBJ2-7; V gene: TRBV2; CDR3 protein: CASSPGTTYEQYF; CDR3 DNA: TGTGCCAGCAGCCCCGGGACAACTTACGAGCAGTACTTC
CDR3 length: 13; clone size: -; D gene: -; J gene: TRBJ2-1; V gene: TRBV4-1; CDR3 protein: CASSQVMADEQFF; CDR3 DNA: TGCGCCAGCAGCCAAGTTATGGCGGATGAGCAGTTCTTC
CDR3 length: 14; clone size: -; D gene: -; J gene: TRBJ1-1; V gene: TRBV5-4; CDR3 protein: CASSRDRPDTEAFF; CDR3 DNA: TGTGCCAGCAGCCGAGACAGGCCGGACACTGAAGCTTTCTTT
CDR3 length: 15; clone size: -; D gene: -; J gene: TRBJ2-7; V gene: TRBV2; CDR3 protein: CASSPYRLGEYEQYF; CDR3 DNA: TGTGCCAGCAGTCCCTACAGGTTGGGAGAGTACGAGCAGTACTTC
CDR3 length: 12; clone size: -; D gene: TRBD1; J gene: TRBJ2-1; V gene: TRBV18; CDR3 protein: CASSPQGDEQFF; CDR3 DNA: TGTGCCAGCTCACCCCAGGGGGATGAGCAGTTCTTC
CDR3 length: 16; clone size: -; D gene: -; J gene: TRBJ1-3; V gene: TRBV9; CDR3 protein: CASSPRTVGNGNTIYF; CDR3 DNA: TGTGCCAGCAGCCCGCGGACAGTAGGAAATGGAAACACCATATATTTT
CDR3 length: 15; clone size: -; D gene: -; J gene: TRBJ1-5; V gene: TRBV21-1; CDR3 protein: CASRAWTGSNQPQHF; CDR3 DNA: TGTGCCAGCCGAGCGTGGACAGGGAGCAATCAGCCCCAGCATTTT
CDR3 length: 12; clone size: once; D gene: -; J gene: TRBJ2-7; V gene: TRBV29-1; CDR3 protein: CSVGGRAGEQYF; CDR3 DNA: TGCAGCGTTGGGGGAAGGGCCGGCGAGCAGTACTTC
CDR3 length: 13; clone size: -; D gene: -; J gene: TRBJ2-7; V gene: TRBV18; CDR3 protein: CASSPGRAYEQYF; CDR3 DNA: TGTGCCAGCTCACCAGGCAGGGCCTACGAGCAGTACTTC
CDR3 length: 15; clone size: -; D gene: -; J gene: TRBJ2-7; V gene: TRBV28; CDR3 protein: CASSLSRQGSVEQYF; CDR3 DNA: TGTGCCAGCAGTTTAAGTAGGCAGGGCAGCGTCGAGCAGTACTTC
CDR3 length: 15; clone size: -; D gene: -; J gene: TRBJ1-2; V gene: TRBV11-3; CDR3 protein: CASSLEGRVPYGYTF; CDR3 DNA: TGTGCCAGCAGCTTAGAGGGCAGGGTCCCCTATGGCTACACCTTC
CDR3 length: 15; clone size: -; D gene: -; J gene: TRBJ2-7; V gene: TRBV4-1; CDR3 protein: CASSQDVARTYEQYF; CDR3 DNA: TGCGCCAGCAGCCAAGATGTAGCCAGGACCTACGAGCAGTACTTC
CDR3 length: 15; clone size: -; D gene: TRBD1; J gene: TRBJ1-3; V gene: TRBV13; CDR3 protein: CASSSDRPAGNTIYF; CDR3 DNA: TGTGCCAGCAGCTCGGACAGGCCAGCTGGAAACACCATATATTTT
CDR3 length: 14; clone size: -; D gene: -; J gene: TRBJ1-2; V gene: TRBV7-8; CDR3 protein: CASSRGTTNYGYTF; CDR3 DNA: TGTGCCAGCTCAAGAGGGACTACTAACTATGGCTACACCTTC
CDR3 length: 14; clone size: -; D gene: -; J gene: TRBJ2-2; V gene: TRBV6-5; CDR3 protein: CASSPQGIVGELFF; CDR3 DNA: TGTGCCAGCAGCCCACAGGGAATAGTCGGGGAGCTGTTTTTT
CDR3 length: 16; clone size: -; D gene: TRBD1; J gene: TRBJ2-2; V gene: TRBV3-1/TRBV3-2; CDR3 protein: CASSQWTGGIAGELFF; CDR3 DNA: TGTGCCAGCAGCCAATGGACAGGGGGCATCGCCGGGGAGCTGTTTTTT
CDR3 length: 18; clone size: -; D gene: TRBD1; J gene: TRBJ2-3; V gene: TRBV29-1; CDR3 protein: CSVDVATTGTVSTDTQYF; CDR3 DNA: TGCAGCGTTGATGTAGCCACTACCGGGACAGTTAGCACAGATACGCAGTATTTT
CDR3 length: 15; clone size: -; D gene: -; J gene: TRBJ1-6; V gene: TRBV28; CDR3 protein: CASSSPGTHNSPLHF; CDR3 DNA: TGTGCCAGCAGTTCGCCCGGGACCCATAATTCACCCCTCCACTTT
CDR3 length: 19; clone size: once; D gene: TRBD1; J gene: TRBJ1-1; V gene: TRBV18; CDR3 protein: CASSPLETGGGGLRPEAFF; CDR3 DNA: TGTGCCAGCTCACCACTCGAGACAGGGGGTGGAGGGCTAAGGCCTGAAGCTTTCTTT
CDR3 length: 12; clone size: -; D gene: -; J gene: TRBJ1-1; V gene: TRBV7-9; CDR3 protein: CASSFPGTEAFF; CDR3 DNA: TGTGCCAGCAGCTTTCCTGGCACTGAAGCTTTCTTT
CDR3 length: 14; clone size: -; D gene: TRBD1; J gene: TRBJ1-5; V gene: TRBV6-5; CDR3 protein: CASRGQGKGQPQHF; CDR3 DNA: TGTGCCAGCAGGGGACAGGGAAAAGGTCAGCCCCAGCATTTT
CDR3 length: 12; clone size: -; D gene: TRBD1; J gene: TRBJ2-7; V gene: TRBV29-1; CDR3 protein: CSAATGVGEQYF; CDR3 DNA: TGCAGCGCCGCCACAGGGGTGGGTGAGCAGTACTTC
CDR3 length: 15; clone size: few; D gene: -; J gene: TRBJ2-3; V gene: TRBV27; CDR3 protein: CASSSRTTGTDTQYF; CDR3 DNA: TGTGCCAGCAGTTCAAGGACCACTGGCACAGATACGCAGTATTTT
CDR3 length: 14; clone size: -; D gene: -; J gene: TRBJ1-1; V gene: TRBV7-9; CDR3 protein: CASSLGQRNTEAFF; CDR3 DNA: TGTGCCAGCAGCTTAGGCCAGCGGAACACTGAAGCTTTCTTT
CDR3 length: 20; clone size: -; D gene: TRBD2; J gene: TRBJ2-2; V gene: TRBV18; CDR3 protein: CASSRNGLAPTFANTGELFF; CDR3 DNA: TGTGCCAGCTCACGAAACGGACTAGCGCCGACGTTCGCGAACACCGGGGAGCTGTTTTTT
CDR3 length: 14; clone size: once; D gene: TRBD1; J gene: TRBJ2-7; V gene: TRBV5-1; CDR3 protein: CASSLRDRDYEQYF; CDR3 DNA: TGCGCCAGCAGCTTGCGGGACAGGGACTACGAGCAGTACTTC
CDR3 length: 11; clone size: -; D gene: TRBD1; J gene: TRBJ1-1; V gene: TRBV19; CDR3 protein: CASSWDSEAFF; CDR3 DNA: TGTGCCAGTAGTTGGGACAGTGAAGCTTTCTTT
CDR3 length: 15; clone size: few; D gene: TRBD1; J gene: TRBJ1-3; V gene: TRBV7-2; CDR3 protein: CASSLVTGAGNTIYF; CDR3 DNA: TGTGCCAGCAGCTTAGTGACAGGGGCTGGAAACACCATATATTTT
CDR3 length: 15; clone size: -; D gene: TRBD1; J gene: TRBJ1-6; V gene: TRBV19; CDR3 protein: CASSITGGYNSPLHF; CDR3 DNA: TGTGCCAGTAGTATAACAGGGGGGTATAATTCACCCCTCCACTTT
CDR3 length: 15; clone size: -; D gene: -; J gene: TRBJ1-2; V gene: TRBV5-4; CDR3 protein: CASSLDHPIDYGYTF; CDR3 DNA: TGTGCCAGCAGCTTGGATCACCCTATCGACTATGGCTACACCTTC
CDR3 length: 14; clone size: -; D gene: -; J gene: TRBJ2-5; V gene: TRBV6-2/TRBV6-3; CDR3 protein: CASSIRPGRETQYF; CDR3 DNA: TGTGCCAGCAGTATCCGTCCCGGCCGGGAGACCCAGTACTTC
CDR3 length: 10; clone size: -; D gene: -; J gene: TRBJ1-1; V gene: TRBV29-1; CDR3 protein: CSVGSGWAFF; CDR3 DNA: TGCAGCGTAGGGTCAGGGTGGGCTTTCTTT